These 28 T cell receptor beta chains were all obtained from the same sample, sequenced in a study of blood T cell repertoires in COVID-19 (dated by TCRdb to 2019 to 2021). Library preparation employed the immunoSEQ multiplex PCR assay. Imported from immuneACCESS, the table was reduced by TCRdb to in-frame sequences with V and J called. These copies leave out some clones; in studies compared against another copy, an unresolved V gene accounts for under half, and the cause of the remainder is not known. The sample profile shows roughly 190,000 clones; more than 60% of them were found once. Of the sample, roughly 12% falls within the top ten clones. The sequenced sample was peripheral blood. All receptors derive from a woman aged 45-59 years with acute or convalescent COVID-19.

Turning to this clone: The junction and the germline gene differ at one end; a read error may be behind it. The J gene is TRBJ1-3, the V gene TRBV29-1, with TRBD1 as a possible D gene (6 bases). The germline CDR1 and CDR2 sequences are SQVTM and ANQGSEA. The CDR3 length is 14 residues. The CDR3 loop reads CSVEGQLTGNTIYF. The CDR3 DNA reads as TGCAGCGTGGAAGGACAGTTAACTGGAAACACCATATATTTT.

The chain carries TRBV28 and TRBJ2-5; D gene unclear. CDR3 length: 13 residues. The V gene lost 4 bases and the J gene lost 3 bases, with 9 bases spanning the gap. Germline-derived CDR1 and CDR2 are MDHEN and SYDVKM. The DNA for the CDR3 is TGTGCCAGCAGTTCACATATTGAAGAGACCCAGTACTTC. As protein: CASSSHIEETQYF.

This chain connects TRBV6-4 to TRBJ1-1; a weak D match, TRBD1 (5 bases). V was clipped by 6 bases and J by 0 bases, with 17 bases between them. This CDR3 spans 16 amino acids. The germline CDR1 and CDR2 sequences are MRHNA and SNTAGT. In DNA, the CDR3 is TGTGCCAGCAGCCCCCAGGGACTTTCAATGAACACTGAAGCTTTCTTT. Encoded protein: CASSPQGLSMNTEAFF.

V gene TRBV5-1 combines with J gene TRBJ2-2, with 7 bases lining up with TRBD2. CDR1 SGHRS and CDR2 YFSETQ come from the germline V gene. Trimming removed 0 bases from V and 7 bases from J; junction bases left unmatched: 9. CDR3 length: 16 amino acids. CDR3 DNA: TGCGCCAGCAGCTTGGTGTTTGCGGGAGCGAACGGGGAGCTGTTTTTT. This translates into CASSLVFAGANGELFF.

V gene TRBV4-1 combines with J gene TRBJ2-5, with 8 bases aligning to TRBD1. The germline V gene encodes CDR1 MGHRA and CDR2 YSYEKL. This CDR3 comprises 15 residues. V shed 2 bases, J shed 2 bases, and the junction held 4 bases outside the gene matches. The CDR3 DNA is TGCGCCAGCAGCCAAACAGGGGGGCCTCAAGAGACCCAGTACTTC. This sequence encodes CASSQTGGPQETQYF.

CDR3: CASSLYRGRVDEQFF. The CDR3 DNA is TGTGCCAGCAGTTTGTACAGGGGGCGCGTAGATGAGCAGTTCTTC. The rearrangement uses TRBV28 and TRBJ2-1; 9 bases are a match to TRBD1. Germline values: CDR1 MDHEN, CDR2 SYDVKM. J was trimmed by 8 bases and V by 3 bases; bases with no gene match: 8. The CDR3 loop spans 15 amino acids.

CDR3 in DNA: TGTGCCAGCAGCTTACTAGCGGGAGAAGGTTATGAGCAGTTCTTC. Translated: CASSLLAGEGYEQFF. The chain couples TRBV6-4 to TRBJ2-1; 11 bases match TRBD2. Germline V lookup: CDR1 MRHNA, CDR2 SNTAGT. V shed 6 bases, J shed 8 bases, and the junction held 9 bases outside the gene matches. CDR3 length: 15 amino acids.

V usage is TRBV10-2 and J usage is TRBJ2-7; TRBD1 matches at 7 bases. J was trimmed by 2 bases and V by 8 bases; bases with no gene match: 6. This CDR3 comprises 13 residues. Germline V CDR1 and CDR2: WSHSY, SAAADI. CDR3 protein: CASARGGPYEQYF. CDR3 in DNA: TGCGCCAGCGCAAGAGGGGGCCCCTACGAGCAGTACTTC.

The rearrangement links TRBV5-6 to TRBJ2-1; the match to TRBD2 covers 15 bases. From germline, CDR1 is SGHDT and CDR2 YYEEEE. V lost 4 bases and J lost 10; bases outside the gene matches: 9. This CDR3 comprises 16 residues. The CDR3 DNA follows: TGTGCCAGCAGCCGCGGGACTAGCGGGGGGTTCGGAGAGCAGTTCTTC. It codes for CASSRGTSGGFGEQFF.

The sample holds a few counts of this clone. The chain employs TRBV28 and TRBJ1-2, with D perhaps matching TRBD1 (6 bases). The CDR3 runs 15 residues. The V gene's germline CDR1 is MDHEN and CDR2 SYDVKM. The germline V and J ends were trimmed by 2 bases and 2 bases, with 12 bases remaining between them. This chain's CDR3 is CASSLEGGWNYGYTF. For the CDR3, the DNA is TGTGCCAGCAGTTTAGAAGGGGGTTGGAACTATGGCTACACCTTC.

The rearrangement links TRBV6-5 to TRBJ2-3; D possibly corresponds to TRBD1 (5 bases). Germline V lookup: CDR1 MNHEY, CDR2 SVGAGI. CDR3 length: 11 residues. The V end lost 8 bases, the J end lost 14 bases, and 17 bases lay between the germline ends. The CDR3 sequence: CASLGHTGLYF. CDR3 nucleotides: TGTGCCAGCCTTGGACATACCGGTTTGTATTTT.

The rearrangement uses TRBV19 and TRBJ2-2, with TRBD2 matching 10 bases. J was trimmed by 7 bases and V by 6 bases; bases with no gene match: 14. This CDR3 has 17 residues. The germline gives CDR1 LNHDA, CDR2 SQIVND (reference sequence). The CDR3 bases are TGTGCCAGTAGGATTCCGAGCGGGAGGGCCCGGGGCGGGGAGCTGTTTTTT. Residues: CASRIPSGRARGGELFF.

CDR3 in DNA: TGTGCCAGCAGCTCCGGGACAGGGATCTACGAGCAGTACTTC. The encoded protein is CASSSGTGIYEQYF. The rearrangement links TRBV5-6 to TRBJ2-7; 9 bases are shared with TRBD1. The CDR3 has 14 amino acids. V lost 3 bases to trimming and J lost 3 bases; unmatched junction nucleotides: 4. CDR1 is SGHDT and CDR2 is YYEEEE in the germline V gene.

The V and J genes are TRBV3-1 (or the pseudogene TRBV3-2) and TRBJ2-2; 7 nucleotides line up with TRBD1. Germline lookup yields CDR1 LGHDT and CDR2 YNNKEL (reference sequence). The CDR3 spans 14 residues. Trimming took 2 bases from V and 4 from J; bases not matched to a gene: 1. The CDR3 sequence is CASSQWTGTGELFF. The CDR3 DNA is TGTGCCAGCAGCCAATGGACAGGCACCGGGGAGCTGTTTTTT.

The chain joins TRBV5-6 to TRBJ2-7, with D perhaps matching TRBD2 (7 bases). Germline V gene sequence: CDR1 SGHDT, CDR2 YYEEEE. The CDR3 length is 15 residues. Trimming took off 2 bases at V and 5 bases at J, with 17 bases between the two ends. DNA of the CDR3: TGTGCCAGCAGCTTAGGACGGGGGGCCGTCCACGAGCAGTACTTC. As protein: CASSLGRGAVHEQYF.

The chain links TRBV5-8 to TRBJ1-2, with 10 bases that match TRBD1. Germline lookup yields CDR1 SGHTS and CDR2 YDEGEE. The CDR3 totals 14 residues. Losses at the gene ends were 4 bases for V and 4 bases for J; bases not matched to a gene: 4. The CDR3 protein is CASSKDRGFYGYTF. In DNA, the CDR3 is TGTGCCAGCAGCAAGGACAGGGGGTTCTATGGCTACACCTTC.

The V and J genes are TRBV7-9 and TRBJ2-7; 7 nucleotides agree with TRBD1. This CDR3 comprises 13 residues. The ends lost 5 bases at V and 4 bases at J; junction bases unmatched: 5. Germline loops: CDR1 SEHNR, CDR2 FQNEAQ (reference sequence). This CDR3 is CASSLGQIYEQYF. The CDR3 DNA reads as TGTGCCAGCAGCCTGGGACAGATTTACGAGCAGTACTTC.

This clone has more than one count but fewer than ten. The J gene is TRBJ2-2, the V gene TRBV12-2; TRBD2 is taken as the D call from the table, unchecked against the DNA. TRBV12-2 is flagged as a pseudogene. There are 18 residues in the CDR3. In DNA form, the CDR3 reads TGTGCAAGTCGCTTAGCGTTGTATCTAGAAGGGAACACCGGGGAGCTGTTTTTT. Translating it yields CASRLALYLEGNTGELFF.

The V and J genes are TRBV7-2 and TRBJ2-7; 8 bases align to TRBD1. CDR1 SGHTA and CDR2 FQGNSA come from the germline V gene. V dropped 5 bases and J dropped 3; count of bases not matched to a gene: 9. The CDR3 is made up of 15 amino acids. CDR3 sequence (DNA): TGTGCCAGCAGCCCCGACAGGGGTCCATACTACGAGCAGTACTTC. It translates to CASSPDRGPYYEQYF.

J is TRBJ1-2 and V is TRBV28; 11 positions match TRBD1. Per the germline V gene, CDR1 is MDHEN and CDR2 is SYDVKM. The CDR3 is 15 amino acids. J lost 5 bases, V lost 5 bases, and 7 bases had no gene match. The CDR3 loop is CASSGQGARRYGYTF. As DNA, the CDR3 is TGTGCCAGCAGTGGACAGGGGGCGCGGAGGTATGGCTACACCTTC.

This sequence joins TRBV11-3 and TRBJ2-3, with TRBD2 identical over 7 bases. V lost 1 base, J lost 0 bases, and 4 bases stayed unmatched. Germline V CDR1 and CDR2: SGHNT, YENEEA. The CDR3 contains 16 residues. The CDR3 is CASSLGQRGSTDTQYF. CDR3 in DNA: TGTGCCAGCAGCTTAGGCCAGCGGGGTAGCACAGATACGCAGTATTTT. The full variable domain, rest sourced from reference TRBV11-3 and TRBJ2-3, is EAGVVQSPRYKIIEKKQPVAFWCNPISGHNTLYWYLQNLGQGPELLIRYENEEAVDDSQLPKDRFSAERLKGVDSTLKIQPAELGDSAVYLCASSLGQRGSTDTQYFGPGTRLTVL.

V and J are TRBV6-1 and TRBJ2-7; a weak D match, TRBD2 (5 bases). Deletions cut 0 bases from V and 2 bases from J, with 5 bases between. The CDR3 is 13 amino acids. The germline CDR1 and CDR2 sequences are MNHNS and SASEGT. CDR3 DNA: TGTGCCAGCAGTGAAGCGAGGGCCTACGAGCAGTACTTC. Protein sequence: CASSEARAYEQYF.

This clone was detected only a few times. This sequence joins TRBV11-2 and TRBJ1-1, with D hard to call. In germline, CDR1 is SGHAT, CDR2 FQNNGV. The V end lost 5 bases, the J end lost 0 bases, and 7 bases lay between the germline ends. This CDR3 spans 13 amino acids. The CDR3 protein is CASSPELNTEAFF. DNA of the CDR3: TGTGCCAGCAGCCCCGAGTTGAACACTGAAGCTTTCTTT.

The chain links TRBV28 to TRBJ1-6, with TRBD1 identical over 7 bases. Germline trimming cut 5 bases from V and 7 bases from J; bases unmatched to any gene: 17. This CDR3 contains 18 residues. Looked up from germline, CDR1 is MDHEN and CDR2 is SYDVKM. The chain's CDR3 is CASSPRDRQALRNSPLHF. In DNA form, the CDR3 reads TGTGCCAGCAGTCCCAGGGACAGACAGGCATTGAGGAATTCACCCCTCCACTTT.

V and J are TRBV5-1 and TRBJ2-2; 9 positions agree with TRBD2. Germline CDR1 reads SGHRS; CDR2 reads YFSETQ. The CDR3 totals 17 residues. With 3 bases clipped from V and 7 bases from J, the junction kept 13 bases outside the gene matches. Written as DNA, the CDR3 is TGCGCCAGCAGCTCTAACGCCGGGACTAGCTCAGGCGGGGAGCTGTTTTTT. Protein sequence: CASSSNAGTSSGGELFF.

The rearrangement links TRBV18 to TRBJ2-7; the match to TRBD1 covers 8 bases. Trimming at V came to 1 base and at J to 0 bases, leaving 5 bases not matched to a gene. Looked up from germline, CDR1 is KGHSH and CDR2 is LQKENI. The CDR3 is made up of 16 amino acids. The CDR3 DNA reads TGTGCCAGCTCACCACGGGGACAGGCGAGCTCCTACGAGCAGTACTTC. Translated: CASSPRGQASSYEQYF.

The chain has TRBV10-1 and TRBJ2-7; TRBD1 matches 8 bases. The CDR3 has 14 residues. Per the germline V gene, CDR1 is WNHNN and CDR2 is SYGVQD (reference sequence). J lost 2 bases, V lost 6 bases, and 6 bases had no gene match. The CDR3 DNA follows: TGCGCCAGCAGCCCCGGGACAGGAACCTACGAGCAGTACTTC. It translates to CASSPGTGTYEQYF.

There are a few counts of this clone. The gene calls are TRBV19 and TRBJ1-5, with D possibly being TRBD1 (5 bases). The CDR3 length is 18 residues. V lost 8 bases and J 2 bases, leaving 25 bases between the germline ends. The germline V gene encodes CDR1 LNHDA and CDR2 SQIVND (reference sequence). CDR3 sequence reads: CASHKGSSGGVGNQPQHF. Written as DNA, the CDR3 is TGTGCCAGTCACAAGGGGTCATCGGGGGGAGTTGGCAATCAGCCCCAGCATTTT. Full variable domain (missing parts from reference TRBV19 and TRBJ1-5): DGGITQSPKYLFRKEGQNVTLSCEQNLNHDAMYWYRQDPGQGLRLIYYSQIVNDFQKGDIAEGYSVSREKKESFPLTVTSAQKNPTAFYLCASHKGSSGGVGNQPQHFGDGTRLSIL.